These 10 T cell receptor beta chains share one sample of origin, sequenced in a study of a mutant IDH1 vaccine in newly diagnosed glioma. Sequenced by immunoSEQ multiplex PCR; TCRdb stores in-frame clones only, minus some. The sample contains tens of thousands of clones, roughly 80% of which appear only once. Time point noted: baseline, week 1 (first vaccination visit). The treatment is: pre-vaccination baseline after standard-of-care therapy. The sequenced sample was PBMCs, obtained from a glioma patient treated with radiotherapy, temozolomide or both. These receptors were obtained from a man aged 25-45 years with glioma.

CDR3 DNA: TGTGCCAGCAGCCCCGGGACTACCCTGTCCTACAATGAGCAGTTCTTC. The encoded protein is CASSPGTTLSYNEQFF. V and J are TRBV5-4 and TRBJ2-1, with TRBD2 matching 7 bases. CDR1 is SGHNT and CDR2 is YYREEE in the germline V gene (reference sequence). The J segment lost 1 base and the V segment lost 4 bases, leaving 8 bases of the junction unmatched. CDR3 length: 16 amino acids.

The CDR3 loop is CASSTDGSGRNQPQHF. CDR3 in DNA: TGTGCCAGCAGCACGGACGGTAGCGGTCGCAATCAGCCCCAGCATTTT. The chain employs TRBV7-2 and TRBJ1-5, with D unclear. Trimming shortened V by 5 bases and J by 2 bases, and 16 bases separated the two germline ends. CDR3 length: 16 amino acids. Germline V gene sequence: CDR1 SGHTA, CDR2 FQGNSA.

This chain uses TRBV6-1 with TRBJ2-5; D not certain. Per germline, CDR1 MNHNS and CDR2 SASEGT. The germline V and J ends were trimmed by 4 bases and 1 base, with 7 bases remaining between them. This CDR3 is built from 13 residues. CDR3 residues: CASSVNSQETQYF. The CDR3 DNA reads TGTGCCAGCAGTGTGAACAGCCAAGAGACCCAGTACTTC.

The chain is built from TRBV14 and TRBJ2-3, with D perhaps being TRBD1 or TRBD2 (5 bases each). V was trimmed by 1 base and J by 5 bases, leaving 16 bases between them. This CDR3 has 16 amino acids. Germline V gene data show CDR1 as SGHDN and CDR2 as FVKESK. CDR3 protein: CASSQGGTFRLDTQYF. The CDR3 nucleotides read TGTGCCAGCAGCCAAGGAGGGACGTTTCGACTAGATACGCAGTATTTT.

The chain combines TRBV6-6 with TRBJ2-7; D is possibly TRBD1 (6 bases). The V gene lost 4 bases and the J gene lost 11 bases, with 12 bases spanning the gap. The V gene's germline CDR1 is MNHNY and CDR2 SVGAGI (reference sequence). The CDR3 extends over 11 amino acids. This CDR3 reads CASSSGQTEYF. CDR3 nucleotides: TGTGCCAGCAGTTCCGGACAGACAGAGTACTTC.

The rearrangement joins TRBV30 to TRBJ2-7; 7 bases are a match to TRBD2. The germline V gene has CDR1 GTSNPN and CDR2 SVGIG (reference sequence). After removal of 0 bases from V and 3 bases from J, the junction contained 8 bases not matched to a gene. This CDR3 spans 15 amino acids. This CDR3 is CAWSVGVAGLYEQYF. As DNA, the CDR3 is TGTGCCTGGAGTGTAGGGGTAGCGGGCCTCTACGAGCAGTACTTC.

The CDR3 DNA reads as TGTGCCAGCAGCTTAGCGGCAGGGGGCACAGATACGCAGTATTTT. It translates to CASSLAAGGTDTQYF. This chain uses TRBV13 with TRBJ2-3; perhaps TRBD1 as D (6 bases). Trimming pared 1 base from V and 1 base from J, leaving 9 bases between. Germline CDR1 is PRHDT and CDR2 is FYEKMQ (reference sequence). The CDR3 is 15 residues long.

The chain couples TRBV7-6 to TRBJ2-1; 14 bases match TRBD2. The ends lost 6 bases at V and 8 bases at J; junction bases unmatched: 6. Germline V CDR1 and CDR2: SGHVS, FNYEAQ. The CDR3 has 15 residues. This CDR3 reads CASRKVGLAGDEQFF. The CDR3 coding sequence is TGTGCCAGCAGAAAAGTGGGACTAGCGGGGGATGAGCAGTTCTTC. The whole variable domain, filled in from reference TRBV7-6 and TRBJ2-1, reads GAGVSQSPRYKVTKRGQDVALRCDPISGHVSLYWYRQALGQGPEFLTYFNYEAQQDKSGLPNDRFSAERPEGSISTLTIQRTEQRDSAMYRCASRKVGLAGDEQFFGPGTRLTVL.

The chain carries TRBV25-1 and TRBJ2-7; 7 bases are shared with TRBD2. The CDR3 contains 15 residues. Trimming removed 3 bases from V and 5 bases from J; junction bases left unmatched: 10. Germline loops: CDR1 MGHDK, CDR2 SYGVNS. The CDR3 nucleotides read TGTGCCAGCAGTGACTCACGGGGGGTGCGCAACGAGCAGTACTTC. Encoded protein: CASSDSRGVRNEQYF.

CDR3 protein: CASSPRTSGDYEQYF. Here the CDR3 DNA reads TGCGCCAGCAGCCCTCGGACTAGCGGGGACTACGAGCAGTACTTC. The chain joins TRBV5-1 to TRBJ2-7, with 12 bases identical to TRBD2. This CDR3 is 15 amino acids long. V was clipped by 4 bases and J by 3 bases; unmatched bases: 5. CDR1 and CDR2 (germline): SGHRS, YFSETQ.